The text below deals with one T cell receptor beta chain. There are a few counts of this clonotype. Its antigen specificity is not known. Per-base qualities were not stored, and no clone one base away is much larger. The data belong to a study of identical twins listed by TCRdb under 2016. Notes on the research overall: To test whether fetal clonotypes persist, the study used deep sequencing on TCR alpha and beta repertoires from monozygotic twins, unrelated adults of various ages, and cord blood. To rule out contamination, the twin experiments were replicated at different times with different library preparation protocols.

Every donor in the study was a healthy Caucasian. The twin cohort comprised three pairs of female monozygotic twins, all aged roughly 18 to 30 years. Peripheral blood mononuclear cells were the source from which RNA for the TCR libraries was isolated. Overall results and qualifications from the work: Zero-insertion analyses could be partly confounded by invariant T cells such as MAIT and iNKT, although diverse VJ usage argued against such confounding for most clonotypes. Because the same donors could not be followed over many years, conclusions were based on cross-sectional statistical analysis. In beta out-of-frame sequences, excess twin sharing was weaker, because having fewer shared sequences lowered the signal-to-noise ratio. In monozygotic twins, recombination models systematically underestimated out-of-frame TCR alpha sharing, but the models matched the sharing seen between unrelated individuals. Compared with coincidental sharing between unrelated individuals, out-of-frame TCR alpha sequences shared between twins had an excess of sequences with low generation probability. Abundant cord blood beta clonotypes had fewer insertions, young adult naive repertoires showed a similar but weaker trend, and memory repertoires showed no such trend.

As encoded in the germline V gene, CDR1 is SGHAT while CDR2 is FQNNGV. Cut back by 5 bases and 1 base, the V and J ends lie 8 bases apart. CDR3 length: 13 amino acids, cysteine to phenylalanine. The only DNA kept is the CDR3, 39 bases in frame from the first base. Library creation used 5' RACE. TCRdb names Illumina HiSeq 2000 as the instrument used. Template switching introduced a universal primer binding site; the final cDNA contained a unique molecular identifier, enabling accurate counting of TCR cDNA molecules. First-strand cDNA for TCR alpha and beta chains was synthesized from specific primers in the conserved constant-segment region. Each cDNA library was double barcoded, with a SMART-Mk sample barcode plus Illumina barcodes, to control for contamination. TruSeq adapter sequences along with Illumina sample barcodes were introduced in two successive PCR steps. The Illumina HiSeq platform was used with custom primers to sequence TCR alpha and beta cDNA libraries. Per the authors' processing: MiGEC was used to process raw reads and extract unique molecular identifiers, and MiXCR was used to find CDR3 positions. For each individual, recombination models were inferred using an EM algorithm with the repgenHMM and IGoR tools. The analysis of shared clonotypes was done with the tcR package in R, with sharing normalized by the product of cloneset sizes. To study raw recombination free of thymic and clonal selection effects, out-of-frame nonproductive sequences were analyzed. Using fastp at Q25 and MiXCR, TCRdb reprocessed the public reads and kept productive beta chains. Here each entry gathers all rows of one CDR3 protein and keeps the most common genes and DNA. These V and J calls originate from TCRdb's pipeline instead of the authors' own analysis. The sample includes 650,000 to 750,000 distinct CDR3 sequences, with around 20% observed a single time. The biggest ten clones account for more than 4% of the sample.

These data are also associated with another study on T cells expressing NK-cell markers. Per that second paper: Seven to nine donors provided sorted CD3+CD56+NKG2C+, CD3+CD56+NKG2C- and CD3+CD56-NKG2C+ T-cell subsets, whose TCR beta-chain repertoires were profiled. Among the eight sequenced donors, only one was HCMV-seronegative, while the other seven were HCMV-seropositive. To restrict sorting to alphabetaTCR-expressing T cells, an anti-gammadeltaTCR antibody was added in several experiments. In several donors, the dominant CD3+CD56+NKG2C+ clonotypes were found to rank among the top 10 CD8+ clonotypes and to make up about 1.0-8% of CD8+ T cells. Those dominant clonotypes were again the most abundant among CD3+CD56-NKG2C+ cells in a handful of donors, at roughly 28.3-65%. Whether the expanded NKG2C-expressing T cell clones were specific for HCMV antigens remained unclear. Randomly selected healthy volunteers, three men and five women, were used as the eight sequenced donors. To determine HCMV serostatus, a commercial ELISA kit was used to detect HCMV-specific IgG in serum. For several donors, bulk peripheral blood T-cell repertoires were also sequenced from unsorted PBMC. MIGEC was used to demultiplex reads and group the reads by UMI, and MiTCR was used to assemble and quantify clonotypes. Only TCR cDNA sequences supported by at least two reads were kept to exclude erroneous sequences. The tcR package was used for downstream repertoire analysis, and clonotypes were matched between fractions using CDR3 nucleotide sequence together with V segment. Antigen specificity was annotated against VDJdb with VDJmatch, allowing one amino acid substitution in CDR3.

The receptor comes from a woman aged 18-30 years in good health. The V gene is TRBV11-2 and the J gene is TRBJ2-5; the D gene is not confidently resolved. Sequenced material: PBMCs. The CDR3 protein: CASSQLLQETQYF. The sequenced DNA is TGTGCCAGCAGCCAACTGCTCCAAGAGACCCAGTACTTC.